This TCR beta chain stems from a study of CD8 T cells in Susac syndrome. CD8+ and CD4+ T cells from blood underwent TCR beta sequencing. Reverse transcription of about 0.5 to 1 ug RNA was carried out with random hexamers. In TCRdb, the immunoSEQ multiplex PCR reads were re-called with MiXCR into one record per CDR3 protein. The table has about 85,000 distinct CDR3 sequences, around 93% seen once. Germline-derived CDR1 and CDR2 are MNHEY and SMNVEV (reference sequence). The CDR3 length is 12 residues. The V and J ends lost 3 bases and 6 bases respectively, with 7 bases between them. The chain uses TRBV27 and TRBJ2-3; no clear D. The sequenced sample was CD8+ T cells from PBMCs. The origin of this receptor is a human donor with Susac syndrome. CDR3 in amino acids: CASSLGQDTQYF. Written as DNA, the CDR3 is TGTGCCAGCAGTTTGGGTCAGGATACGCAGTATTTT.